This T cell receptor beta chain was identified in a study of blood T cell repertoires in COVID-19. Trimming pared 9 bases from V and 0 bases from J, leaving 12 bases between. Germline-derived CDR1 and CDR2 are MDHEN and SYDVKM. This CDR3 region has 13 residues. The protocol was immunoSEQ multiplex PCR, while the TCRdb copy is restricted to in-frame clones and leaves out a portion. The data show about 190,000 clones, approximately 91% seen once. V and J are TRBV28 and TRBJ2-7; D may be TRBD1 (5 bases). The material sequenced was peripheral blood. The receptor comes from a man aged 30-40 years with acute or convalescent COVID-19. The CDR3: CASLGRHSYEQYF. The CDR3 region has the DNA TGTGCCAGTTTGGGGCGCCACTCCTACGAGCAGTACTTC.